The present T cell receptor beta chain was sequenced within a study of cytomegalovirus exposure and HLA in healthy donors. The CDR3 is made up of 12 amino acids. The V end lost 4 bases, the J end lost 5 bases, and 10 bases lay between the germline ends. Germline V gene lookup returns CDR1 SGHDT and CDR2 YYEEEE. Libraries were prepared by immunoSEQ multiplex PCR; TCRdb keeps only in-frame clonotypes and omits some of them. The top ten hold over 0.95% of the sample, which has tens of thousands of clones, about 92% seen once. The chain links TRBV5-6 to TRBJ2-7; D is ambiguous. The receptor's source is a man between 18 and 35 years old in good health and CMV-seronegative. Specimen: PBMCs. The CDR3 DNA is TGTGCCAGCAGCACCCGAGGCCACGAGCAGTACTTC. Translating it yields CASSTRGHEQYF.